These 21 T cell receptor beta chains share one sample of origin, sequenced in a study of spatial heterogeneity in lung cancer. MiXCR was run by TCRdb on the 5' RACE reads, yielding one entry per CDR3 protein. The table has about 940 distinct CDR3 sequences, roughly 33% seen once; the top ten hold approximately 20%. Study-level points and caveats: Counts that tracked tumor mutation counts were those of expanded intratumoral alpha and beta TCRs.

Documented time point: sample taken at primary tumor resection. Which antigens these TCRs recognize remains unknown. The starting material was lung tumor tissue, obtained at surgery. All receptors come from a male donor with early-stage non-small cell lung cancer.

This chain links TRBV9 with TRBJ2-3; unclear D gene. The V end lost 0 bases, the J end lost 2 bases, and 13 bases lay between the germline ends. The CDR3 sequence is 16 residues long. CDR1 SGDLS and CDR2 YYNGEE come from the germline V gene. In DNA, the CDR3 is TGTGCCAGCAGCGTAGGGTTTTTGGTTAACACAGATACGCAGTATTTT. Translating gives CASSVGFLVNTDTQYF.

In this sample, this clonotype turned up once. The genes are TRBV5-4 and TRBJ2-1; D is perhaps TRBD2 (6 bases). Germline V gene sequence: CDR1 SGHNT, CDR2 YYREEE (reference sequence). Trimming shortened V by 6 bases and J by 5 bases, and 18 bases separated the two germline ends. This CDR3 contains 15 residues. CDR3 nucleotide sequence: TGTGCCAGCACCAACCTGGGGTGGGGGGACAATGAGCAGTTCTTC. Its translation is CASTNLGWGDNEQFF.

This clonotype was seen only a few times. The chain employs TRBV28 and TRBJ2-7; 7 positions match TRBD1. CDR3 length: 13 residues. Per the germline V gene, CDR1 is MDHEN and CDR2 is SYDVKM. The V segment lost 4 bases and the J segment 3 bases; nucleotides outside the gene matches: 3. The CDR3 DNA is TGTGCCAGCAGTTCGGGACAGAACTACGAGCAGTACGTC. Translating gives CASSSGQNYEQYV.

Only one count was recorded for this clonotype. The genes are TRBV6-5 and TRBJ2-1, with 8 nucleotides matching TRBD2. The V segment lost 4 bases and the J segment 5 bases; nucleotides outside the gene matches: 7. CDR1 MNHEY and CDR2 SVGAGI come from the germline V gene. The CDR3 runs 15 residues. CDR3 in DNA: TGTGCCAGCAGTTGGGGACTAGAAAGCAACAATGAGCAGTTCTTC. Amino acids: CASSWGLESNNEQFF.

Within the sample, this clonotype is medium-sized (0.01 to 0.1%). This sequence joins TRBV18 and TRBJ1-1; D not resolved. Between the trimmed V and J ends, which lost 2 bases and 2 bases, there was a span of 6 bases. From germline, CDR1 is KGHSH and CDR2 LQKENI. This CDR3 spans 13 amino acids. CDR3 DNA: TGTGCCAGCTCACCAGTCAGAAACACTGAAGCTTTCTTT. Amino acid sequence: CASSPVRNTEAFF.

The gene calls are TRBV6-6 and TRBJ2-5; 9 nucleotides agree with TRBD2. Germline-derived CDR1 and CDR2 are MNHNY and SVGAGI (reference sequence). The CDR3 consists of 14 residues. Trimming cost V 5 bases and J 3 bases; bases outside gene matches: 4. DNA of the CDR3: TGTGCCAGCAGTGCAGCGGGAGGTGAAGAGACCCAGTACTTC. This encodes CASSAAGGEETQYF.

By sample share, this clonotype is medium-sized. This chain joins TRBV9 and TRBJ2-1, with TRBD1 matching over 7 bases. After removal of 3 bases from V and 2 bases from J, the junction contained 8 bases not matched to a gene. Looked up from germline, CDR1 is SGDLS and CDR2 is YYNGEE. The CDR3 totals 16 residues. The CDR3 is CASSEGRDSPYNEQFF. DNA of the CDR3: TGTGCCAGCAGCGAGGGACGGGACAGCCCCTACAATGAGCAGTTCTTC.

In its sample, this clonotype is large. CDR3 in DNA: TGCGCCAGCAGCTTATACACAGATACGCAGTATTTT. Its translation is CASSLYTDTQYF. The chain uses TRBV5-1 and TRBJ2-3, with D unclear. Germline CDR1 and CDR2: SGHRS and YFSETQ. This CDR3 has 12 residues. V gave up 2 bases and J gave up 2 bases, with 3 bases separating them.

The chain carries TRBV24-1 and TRBJ2-1, with a tentative D call TRBD1 (5 bases). Germline V lookup: CDR1 KGHDR, CDR2 SFDVKD. Trimming cost V 3 bases and J 3 bases, with 8 bases left between them. This CDR3 has 14 amino acids. CDR3 protein: CATSDAGNYNEQFF. In DNA, the CDR3 is TGTGCCACCAGTGATGCAGGGAACTACAATGAGCAGTTCTTC.

This clonotype was found a few times. V usage is TRBV5-1 and J usage is TRBJ2-7, with D perhaps TRBD2 (6 bases). With 1 base removed from V and 2 bases from J, the gap between germline ends came to 16 bases. Germline lookup yields CDR1 SGHRS and CDR2 YFSETQ. The CDR3 extends over 16 amino acids. CDR3 nucleotides: TGCGCCAGCAGCTTGACGGACACGGGAGTACCCTACGAGCAGTACTTC. This codes for CASSLTDTGVPYEQYF.

V and J are TRBV4-1 and TRBJ2-1, with 13 bases lining up with TRBD2. V lost 10 bases to trimming and J lost 7 bases; unmatched junction nucleotides: 7. CDR1 is MGHRA and CDR2 is YSYEKL in the germline V gene. The CDR3 loop spans 14 amino acids. CDR3 bases: TGCGCCACCCAGTGGACTAGCGGGAGAAATGAGCAGTTCTTC. Encoded protein: CATQWTSGRNEQFF.

The chain joins TRBV7-2 to TRBJ2-7; D uncertain. The CDR3 contains 14 residues. Trimming removed 0 bases from V and 0 bases from J, with 6 bases in between. In germline, CDR1 is SGHTA, CDR2 FQGNSA. In nucleotides, the CDR3 is TGTGCCAGCAGCTTAGCGCTTAGCTCCTACGAGCAGTACTTC. Its protein product is CASSLALSSYEQYF.

The DNA of the CDR3 is TGCGCCAGCGGACAGGGGCCTCTGGCCAAAAACATTCAGTACTTC. Protein: CASGQGPLAKNIQYF. The chain combines TRBV23-1 with TRBJ2-4, with 9 bases matching TRBD1. TRBV23-1 is an ORF, with its function uncertain. The CDR3 runs 15 residues. The V segment lost 8 bases and the J segment 1 base; nucleotides outside the gene matches: 6.

This chain joins TRBV6-1 and TRBJ1-1, with unresolved D. This CDR3 spans 13 amino acids. CDR1 and CDR2 from the germline V gene are MNHNS and SASEGT. V was cut by 3 bases and J by 1 base, with 6 bases left in between. CDR3 nucleotide sequence: TGTGCCAGCAGTGATCTGGGGAACACTGAAGCTTTCTTT. Its translation: CASSDLGNTEAFF.

This clonotype is labeled as large. The chain joins TRBV6-6 to TRBJ1-6, with 10 bases identical to TRBD1. J was trimmed by 8 bases and V by 2 bases; bases with no gene match: 3. CDR3 length equals 15 residues. CDR1 and CDR2 from the germline V gene are MNHNY and SVGAGI (reference sequence). CDR3 in amino acids: CASSYIGTGDSPLHF. The CDR3 nucleotides are TGTGCCAGCAGTTACATAGGGACAGGGGATTCACCCCTCCACTTT.

In its sample, this clonotype is medium-sized. V and J are TRBV5-5 and TRBJ1-1; D is unclear. Per the germline V gene, CDR1 is SGHKS and CDR2 is YYEKEE (reference sequence). The CDR3 runs to 14 residues. V lost 1 base, J lost 0 bases, and 7 bases lay in between. The CDR3 is CASSLQNMNTEAFF. The CDR3 nucleotides read TGTGCCAGCAGCTTGCAGAACATGAACACTGAAGCTTTCTTT.

J is TRBJ1-5 and V is TRBV27, with D perhaps TRBD1 (6 bases). Germline CDR1 is MNHEY and CDR2 is SMNVEV (reference sequence). The CDR3 is 16 amino acids. V was cut by 6 bases and J by 4 bases, with 19 bases left in between. CDR3: CASSSYTRGRNQPQHF. Written as DNA, the CDR3 is TGTGCCAGCAGCTCCTATACCAGGGGCAGAAATCAGCCCCAGCATTTT.

This clonotype is classed as medium-sized. The chain carries TRBV7-9 and TRBJ2-6; tentatively, D is TRBD2 (5 bases). This CDR3 is built from 16 residues. V was shortened by 5 bases and J by 2 bases, with 13 bases between the two germline ends. Germline loops: CDR1 SEHNR, CDR2 FQNEAQ (reference sequence). CDR3 region: CASSHEGKAGANVLTF. The CDR3 DNA reads as TGTGCCAGCAGCCACGAGGGTAAGGCTGGGGCCAACGTCCTGACTTTC.

In its sample, this clonotype is medium-sized (0.01 to 0.1%). The chain joins TRBV19 to TRBJ2-1; D possibly corresponds to TRBD2 (5 bases). V was cut by 3 bases and J by 10 bases, with 16 bases left in between. In germline, CDR1 is LNHDA, CDR2 SQIVND (reference sequence). CDR3 size: 14 residues. CDR3 nucleotides: TGTGCCAGTAGTATTATGGACGGAGGCCAGGAGCAGTTCTTC. Its protein product is CASSIMDGGQEQFF.

This rearrangement joins TRBV18 to TRBJ2-1; TRBD1 matches 10 bases. The CDR3 extends over 16 amino acids. J lost 5 bases, V lost 3 bases, and 7 bases had no gene match. The germline V gene has CDR1 KGHSH and CDR2 LQKENI. The CDR3 loop reads CASSPGTGVGHNEQFF. DNA of the CDR3: TGTGCCAGCTCACCCGGGACAGGGGTAGGTCACAATGAGCAGTTCTTC.

By sample fraction, this clonotype is large. The gene calls are TRBV29-1 and TRBJ2-7, with TRBD1 matching 8 bases. Trimming took 4 bases from V and 5 from J; bases not matched to a gene: 4. Germline assignment: CDR1 SQVTM and CDR2 ANQGSEA. The CDR3 length is 12 residues. This CDR3 reads CSVADRVNEQYF. For the CDR3, the DNA is TGCAGCGTTGCGGACAGGGTCAACGAGCAGTACTTC.